This is a list of T cell receptor beta chains from one sample in a study of blood T cell repertoires in COVID-19. Some clones are missing from TCRdb's copy, which holds only in-frame ones; the method was immunoSEQ multiplex PCR. The repertoire holds tens of thousands of clones, with 90% as singletons. The sequencing input was peripheral blood. Every receptor here comes from a man in his fifties with acute or convalescent COVID-19. CDR3s include the opening cysteine and the closing phenylalanine or tryptophan. Each record gives: D gene, clone size, V gene, J gene, CDR3 protein, CDR3 DNA. A D gene is named only where the DNA matches it firmly. Expanded clones are given a class, and other clones once, few, many or no size at all.

>.|.|TRBV2|TRBJ2-1
CASSEAHYEQFF
TGTGCCAGCAGTGAAGCCCACTATGAGCAGTTCTTC
>.|once|TRBV27|TRBJ2-1
CASSFLVAANNEQFF
TGTGCCAGCAGTTTTCTTGTAGCGGCGAACAATGAGCAGTTCTTC
>.|.|TRBV30|TRBJ2-7
CAWTSSMSYEQYF
TGTGCCTGGACTAGTTCCATGTCCTACGAGCAGTACTTC
>TRBD2|.|TRBV4-1|TRBJ2-3
CASSQAGLAGGIDTQYF
TGCGCCAGCAGCCAAGCTGGACTAGCGGGAGGGATAGATACGCAGTATTTT
>.|few|TRBV30|TRBJ1-6
CACRVEASSTGLF
TGTGCCTGCCGTGTGGAGGCCTCTTCAACAGGGCTCTTT
>.|.|TRBV27|TRBJ2-5
CASSLSGLRDQETQYF
TGTGCCAGCAGTTTATCTGGCCTCAGGGATCAGGAGACCCAGTACTTC
>.|.|TRBV19|TRBJ1-1
CASSIVAGIEAFF
TGTGCCAGTAGTATAGTTGCAGGGATTGAAGCTTTCTTT
>TRBD1|once|TRBV7-2|TRBJ1-5
CASSGTGAIQPQHF
TGTGCCAGCAGCGGGACAGGGGCAATTCAGCCCCAGCATTTT
>.|few|TRBV10-3|TRBJ2-3
CAISESTFTDTQYF
TGTGCCATCAGTGAGTCGACTTTCACAGATACGCAGTATTTT
>TRBD1|.|TRBV7-9|TRBJ2-4
CASSLAGTGVLAKNIQYF
TGTGCCAGCAGCTTAGCCGGGACAGGGGTCCTAGCCAAAAACATTCAGTACTTC
>.|few|TRBV6-5|TRBJ2-7
CASRRENSYEQYF
TGTGCCAGCAGGCGAGAGAACTCCTACGAGCAGTACTTC
>TRBD2|once|TRBV25-1|TRBJ2-7
CASSLAGAYEQYF
TGTGCCAGCAGTCTAGCGGGGGCCTACGAGCAGTACTTC
>.|.|TRBV15|TRBJ2-6
CATSRDPGMSGANVLTF
TGTGCCACCAGCAGAGACCCCGGGATGTCTGGGGCCAACGTCCTGACTTTC
>.|.|TRBV6-5|TRBJ2-1
CASRPRGGSGEFF
TGTGCCAGCAGGCCCAGGGGCGGTAGTGGTGAGTTCTTC
>.|.|TRBV21-1|TRBJ2-3
CASNSGLSNLASLGSGTQYF
TGTGCCAGCAATTCGGGACTTTCGAATTTAGCTTCCCTGGGGTCTGGTACGCAGTATTTT
>.|.|TRBV7-9|TRBJ2-7
CASSPRVGGEFYEQYF
TGTGCCAGCAGCCCCCGGGTGGGGGGAGAATTCTACGAGCAGTACTTC
>TRBD2|few|TRBV7-6|TRBJ2-7
CASSLEAGGTYEQYF
TGTGCCAGCAGCTTAGAGGCGGGAGGAACCTACGAGCAGTACTTC
>.|.|TRBV25-1|TRBJ2-3
CASSPYDGGSTDTQYF
TGTGCCAGCAGCCCCTATGACGGCGGTAGCACAGATACGCAGTATTTT
>TRBD1|.|TRBV24-1|TRBJ1-5
CATSEPGQVNQPQHF
TGTGCCACCAGTGAGCCGGGACAGGTCAATCAGCCCCAGCATTTT
>TRBD2|.|TRBV5-1|TRBJ2-7
CASSLALAGAGEQYF
TGCGCCAGCAGCTTGGCGCTAGCGGGAGCCGGCGAGCAGTACTTC
>.|.|TRBV20-1|TRBJ1-2
CSTVNYGYTF
TGCAGTACGGTTAACTATGGCTACACCTTC
>TRBD2|.|TRBV6-5|TRBJ2-1
CASSYTGTRDYNEQFF
TGTGCCAGCAGTTACACGGGGACTAGGGACTACAATGAGCAGTTCTTC
>.|.|TRBV10-3|TRBJ1-2
CAISDVGGNYGYTF
TGTGCCATCAGCGATGTGGGCGGGAACTATGGCTACACCTTC
>.|.|TRBV12-5|TRBJ2-7
CASGLLSVSYEQYF
TGTGCTAGTGGTTTGTTGTCGGTTTCCTACGAGCAGTACTTC
>TRBD1|.|TRBV4-1|TRBJ2-3
CASSQVRTGGTDTQYF
TGCGCCAGCAGCCAAGTCCGGACAGGGGGGACAGATACGCAGTATTTT
>.|.|TRBV11-2|TRBJ2-1
CASSSLVVSAEQFF
TGTGCCAGCAGCTCCCTAGTAGTGAGCGCTGAGCAGTTCTTC
>TRBD1|.|TRBV10-3|TRBJ2-7
CAISERDRGLEISYEQYF
TGTGCCATCAGTGAGCGGGACAGGGGGCTAGAGATCTCCTACGAGCAGTACTTC
>TRBD1|.|TRBV9|TRBJ1-2
CASSAGTGANYGYTF
TGTGCCAGCAGCGCCGGGACAGGGGCTAACTATGGCTACACCTTC
>TRBD1|.|TRBV18|TRBJ1-1
CASSPDRENTEAFF
TGTGCCAGCTCGCCAGACAGGGAGAACACTGAAGCTTTCTTT
>TRBD1|.|TRBV19|TRBJ1-2
CASRRTGDGYGYTF
TGTGCCAGTAGGAGGACAGGGGATGGGTATGGCTACACCTTC
>.|.|TRBV6-1|TRBJ2-5
CASSEGGLVQETQYF
TGTGCCAGCAGTGAAGGGGGACTCGTCCAAGAGACCCAGTACTTC
>TRBD1|.|TRBV5-3|TRBJ2-3
CARSRPRTGKVADTQYF
TGTGCCAGAAGCCGCCCTCGGACAGGGAAGGTAGCAGATACGCAGTATTTT
>TRBD2|.|TRBV19|TRBJ2-7
CASKVGGLAGDKDEQYF
TGTGCCAGTAAGGTTGGGGGACTAGCGGGGGACAAGGACGAGCAGTACTTC
>.|.|TRBV15|TRBJ1-5
CATSKQGRNQPQHF
TGTGCCACCAGCAAACAGGGTAGGAATCAGCCCCAGCATTTT
>.|.|TRBV23-1|TRBJ2-5
CASTARERRVEETQYF
TGCGCCAGCACGGCAAGAGAGCGGAGGGTGGAAGAGACCCAGTACTTC
>TRBD1|.|TRBV5-1|TRBJ1-4
CASSLGDSTTNEKLFF
TGCGCCAGCAGCCTGGGGGACAGCACAACTAATGAAAAACTGTTTTTT
>.|.|TRBV6-2/TRBV6-3|TRBJ1-1
CASSYGPRAFF
TGTGCCAGCAGTTACGGCCCCCGAGCTTTCTTT
>TRBD1|.|TRBV13|TRBJ2-6
CASSRVEGAVGANVLTF
TGTGCCAGCAGCCGGGTTGAGGGGGCGGTTGGGGCCAACGTCCTGACTTTC
>TRBD1|few|TRBV29-1|TRBJ2-2
CSVVSGDRGTGELFF
TGCAGCGTTGTTTCCGGGGACAGGGGTACCGGGGAGCTGTTTTTT
>TRBD1|.|TRBV3-1/TRBV3-2|TRBJ1-2
CASSQGPWTGGGLTF
TGTGCCAGCAGCCAAGGGCCGTGGACAGGGGGCGGTCTCACCTTC
>.|.|TRBV7-2|TRBJ1-1
CASIRQSSPEAFF
TGTGCCAGCATCAGACAGTCGTCCCCTGAAGCTTTCTTT
>TRBD1|.|TRBV5-1|TRBJ1-2
CASSTPGTGNYGYTF
TGCGCCAGCAGCACACCCGGGACAGGGAACTATGGCTACACCTTC
>TRBD2|.|TRBV4-1|TRBJ2-7
CASSQEGSGGYYEQYF
TGCGCCAGCAGTCAAGAAGGGAGCGGGGGCTACTACGAGCAGTACTTC
>TRBD1|.|TRBV6-5|TRBJ2-5
CASSYRGRETQYF
TGTGCCAGCAGTTATAGGGGGCGGGAGACCCAGTACTTC
>.|.|TRBV28|TRBJ1-2
CASSRGDSYGYTF
TGTGCCAGCAGCCGGGGGGATAGCTATGGCTACACCTTC
>.|few|TRBV27|TRBJ2-7
CASRSQLGRGPSYEQYF
TGTGCCAGCCGATCCCAACTGGGGCGGGGTCCCTCCTACGAGCAGTACTTC
>.|.|TRBV11-3|TRBJ2-2
CASSLRGGPNTGELFF
TGTGCCAGCAGCTTACGTGGGGGCCCGAACACCGGGGAGCTGTTTTTT
>TRBD1|once|TRBV7-9|TRBJ1-5
CASSLGQGVDQPQHF
TGTGCCAGCAGCTTAGGGCAGGGGGTGGATCAGCCCCAGCATTTT
>TRBD2|.|TRBV7-2|TRBJ2-3
CASSLRWRGGSTDTQYF
TGTGCCAGCAGCTTACGCTGGCGGGGGGGGAGCACAGATACGCAGTATTTT
>.|.|TRBV29-1|TRBJ2-7
CSVVYSYEQYF
TGCAGCGTTGTGTACAGCTACGAGCAGTACTTC
>TRBD1|.|TRBV29-1|TRBJ1-2
CSVRTGQGSYGYTF
TGCAGCGTTCGAACGGGACAGGGGTCATATGGCTACACCTTC
>TRBD1|.|TRBV6-2/TRBV6-3|TRBJ2-3
CASSSRPGQDTQYF
TGTGCCAGCAGTTCACGCCCGGGACAGGATACGCAGTATTTT
>TRBD1|.|TRBV19|TRBJ1-5
CASSNGQGGQPQHF
TGTGCCAGTAGTAACGGACAGGGAGGTCAGCCCCAGCATTTT
>TRBD1|.|TRBV2|TRBJ2-7
CASAIRDSYEQYF
TGTGCCAGCGCTATCCGGGACAGCTACGAGCAGTACTTC